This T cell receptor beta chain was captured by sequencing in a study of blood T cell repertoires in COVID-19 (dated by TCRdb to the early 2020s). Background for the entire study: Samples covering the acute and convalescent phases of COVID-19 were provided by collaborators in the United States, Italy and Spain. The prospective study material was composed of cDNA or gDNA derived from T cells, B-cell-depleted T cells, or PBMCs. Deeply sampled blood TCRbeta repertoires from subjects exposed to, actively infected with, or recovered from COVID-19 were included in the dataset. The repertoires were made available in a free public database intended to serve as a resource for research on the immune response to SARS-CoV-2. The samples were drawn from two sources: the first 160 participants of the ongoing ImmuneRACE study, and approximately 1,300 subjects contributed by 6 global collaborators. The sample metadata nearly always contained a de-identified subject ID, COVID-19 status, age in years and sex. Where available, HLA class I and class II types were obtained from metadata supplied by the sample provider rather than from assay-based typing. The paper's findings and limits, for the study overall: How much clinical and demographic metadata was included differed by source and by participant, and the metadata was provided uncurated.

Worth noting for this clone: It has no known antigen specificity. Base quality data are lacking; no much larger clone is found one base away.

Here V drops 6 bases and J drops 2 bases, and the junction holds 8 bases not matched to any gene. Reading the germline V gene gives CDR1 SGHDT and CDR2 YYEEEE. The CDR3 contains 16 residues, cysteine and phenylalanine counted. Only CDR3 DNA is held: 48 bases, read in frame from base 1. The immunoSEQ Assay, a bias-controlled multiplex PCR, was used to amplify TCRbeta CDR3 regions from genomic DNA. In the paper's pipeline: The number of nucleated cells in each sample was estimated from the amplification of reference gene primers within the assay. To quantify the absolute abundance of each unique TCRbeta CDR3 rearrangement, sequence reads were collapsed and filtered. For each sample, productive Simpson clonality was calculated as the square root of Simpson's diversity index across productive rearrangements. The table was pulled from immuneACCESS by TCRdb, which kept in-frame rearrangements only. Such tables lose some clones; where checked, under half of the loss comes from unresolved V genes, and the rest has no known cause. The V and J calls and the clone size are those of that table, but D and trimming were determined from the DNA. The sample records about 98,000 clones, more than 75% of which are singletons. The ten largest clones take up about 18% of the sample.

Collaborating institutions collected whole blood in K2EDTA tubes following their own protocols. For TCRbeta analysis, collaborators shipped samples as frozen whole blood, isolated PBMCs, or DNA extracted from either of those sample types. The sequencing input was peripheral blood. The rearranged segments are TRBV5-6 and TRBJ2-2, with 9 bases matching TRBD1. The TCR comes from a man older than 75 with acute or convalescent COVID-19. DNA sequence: TGTGCCAGCATTAGGACAGGGGCCCTTAACACCGGGGAGCTGTTTTTT. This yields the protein CASIRTGALNTGELFF. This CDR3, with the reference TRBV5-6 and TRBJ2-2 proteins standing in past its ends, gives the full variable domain DAGVTQSPTHLIKTRGQQVTLRCSPKSGHDTVSWYQQALGQGPQFIFQYYEEEERQRGNFPDRFSGHQFPNYSSELNVNALLLGDSALYLCASIRTGALNTGELFFGEGSRLTVL.